Shown below are 23 T cell receptor beta chains from a single sample sequenced in a study of shared clonotypes between healthy human individuals. Measured with immunoSEQ multiplex PCR; TCRdb has only the in-frame clones, and not every one. The sample yields 170,000 or so clones, approximately 70% seen once. Sequencing was performed on memory CD4+ T cells sorted from blood. Stated subset: CD45RA-negative fraction. The receptors were sampled from a man aged 30 to 45 in good health.

The chain carries TRBV6-5 and TRBJ2-7; 7 bases line up with TRBD2. Trimming cost V 8 bases and J 2 bases; bases outside gene matches: 12. The CDR3 contains 15 residues. Germline CDR1 MNHEY, CDR2 SVGAGI. CDR3 sequence: CASGASGRSAYEQYF. CDR3 bases: TGTGCCAGCGGGGCTAGCGGACGTAGCGCCTACGAGCAGTACTTC.

This clone showed up just once. The J gene is TRBJ2-3, the V gene TRBV5-4; D possibly corresponds to TRBD2 (6 bases). This CDR3 has 15 residues. Germline V lookup: CDR1 SGHNT, CDR2 YYREEE (reference sequence). Between the trimmed V and J ends, which lost 0 bases and 2 bases, there was a span of 10 bases. The CDR3 DNA reads TGTGCCAGCAGCTTGGAGGGAGGATTCACAGATACGCAGTATTTT. It encodes CASSLEGGFTDTQYF.

The chain carries TRBV5-8 and TRBJ1-4; no firm D call. CDR1 and CDR2 from the germline V gene are SGHTS and YDEGEE. V shed 1 base and J shed 4 bases, with 5 bases lying between them. This CDR3 region has 13 residues. The CDR3 bases are TGTGCCAGCAGCTTGAAGCGTAATGAAAAACTGTTTTTT. Its protein product is CASSLKRNEKLFF.

There are a few counts of this clone. The rearrangement uses TRBV11-2 and TRBJ2-7; D remains unclear. Trimming removed 1 base at V and 7 bases at J, with 8 bases between. Germline CDR1 reads SGHAT; CDR2 reads FQNNGV. CDR3 size: 12 residues. CDR3 in amino acids: CASSLGIGEQYF. The CDR3 DNA follows: TGTGCCAGCAGCTTAGGAATAGGAGAGCAGTACTTC. Full variable domain (remainder filled in from reference TRBV11-2 and TRBJ2-7): EAGVAQSPRYKIIEKRQSVAFWCNPISGHATLYWYQQILGQGPKLLIQFQNNGVVDDSQLPKDRFSAERLKGVDSTLKIQPAKLEDSAVYLCASSLGIGEQYFGPGTRLTVT.

The rearrangement links TRBV29-1 to TRBJ2-3, with 10 bases aligning to TRBD2. Germline assignment: CDR1 SQVTM and CDR2 ANQGSEA. Trimming took 7 bases from V and 9 from J; bases not matched to a gene: 13. The CDR3 contains 14 residues. Here the CDR3 DNA reads TGCAGCGCCCTCCTGCTAGCGGGAGCCCCCACGCAGTATTTT. Translating it yields CSALLLAGAPTQYF.

V is TRBV27 and J is TRBJ2-3; TRBD2 matches at 9 bases. Trimming took 8 bases from V and 1 from J; bases not matched to a gene: 13. CDR1 and CDR2 from the germline V gene are MNHEY and SMNVEV (reference sequence). This CDR3 has 17 residues. CDR3 protein: CASGTSRQSSRTDTQYF. DNA of the CDR3: TGTGCCAGCGGGACTAGCAGGCAGTCTAGTCGCACAGATACGCAGTATTTT.

This chain connects TRBV19 to TRBJ2-6; D remains ambiguous. The germline V gene has CDR1 LNHDA and CDR2 SQIVND (reference sequence). This CDR3 has 15 amino acids. Trimming removed 7 bases from V and 0 bases from J, with 10 bases in between. CDR3 residues: CASKVLNSGANVLTF. CDR3 DNA sequence: TGTGCCAGTAAAGTCCTAAACTCTGGGGCCAACGTCCTGACTTTC.

The chain employs TRBV7-7 and TRBJ2-1; 11 nucleotides match TRBD1. Losses at the gene ends were 4 bases for V and 9 bases for J; bases not matched to a gene: 8. CDR3 length equals 15 residues. Germline CDR1 and CDR2: SSHAT and FNYEAQ (reference sequence). The CDR3 region is CASSSGTGGFGEQFF. The CDR3, as DNA: TGTGCCAGCAGCTCCGGGACAGGGGGATTCGGTGAGCAGTTCTTC.

The CDR3 reads CASRDRGNTIYF. CDR3 bases: TGTGCCAGCAGGGACAGGGGAAACACCATATATTTT. J is TRBJ1-3 and V is TRBV6-5; TRBD1 agrees at 7 bases. CDR1 is MNHEY and CDR2 is SVGAGI in the germline V gene. The CDR3 totals 12 residues. V trimming: 6 bases; J trimming: 4 bases; junction bases outside the gene matches: 0.

This chain uses TRBV11-2 with TRBJ2-6, with no clear D. Germline assignment: CDR1 SGHAT and CDR2 FQNNGV. Trimming removed 3 bases at V and 3 bases at J, with 6 bases between. This CDR3 comprises 14 residues. The CDR3 sequence is CASSFFGGANVLTF. The DNA for the CDR3 is TGTGCCAGCAGCTTTTTTGGTGGGGCCAACGTCCTGACTTTC. Full variable domain (rest looked up from reference TRBV11-2 and TRBJ2-6): EAGVAQSPRYKIIEKRQSVAFWCNPISGHATLYWYQQILGQGPKLLIQFQNNGVVDDSQLPKDRFSAERLKGVDSTLKIQPAKLEDSAVYLCASSFFGGANVLTFGAGSRLTVL.

The chain has TRBV27 and TRBJ2-1; 9 bases are shared with TRBD2. CDR1 is MNHEY, CDR2 SMNVEV, per germline (reference sequence). This CDR3 has 20 amino acids. Trimming cost V 3 bases and J 4 bases; bases outside gene matches: 19. The CDR3 DNA sequence: TGTGCCAGCAGTTTTTTATTCGGGCTAGCGGGAAATACTCTTTACAATGAGCAGTTCTTC. Its protein is CASSFLFGLAGNTLYNEQFF.

The rearrangement links TRBV6-6 to TRBJ1-4, with 7 bases fitting TRBD1. V lost 6 bases, J lost 7 bases, and 11 bases stayed unmatched. The CDR3 consists of 15 residues. CDR1 is MNHNY and CDR2 is SVGAGI in the germline V gene (reference sequence). The CDR3 is CASRPMTGYGEKLFF. DNA of the CDR3: TGTGCCAGCAGACCCATGACAGGGTATGGTGAAAAACTGTTTTTT.

The chain recombines TRBV5-1 with TRBJ2-6, with D possibly being TRBD2 (6 bases). Trimming removed 0 bases from V and 13 bases from J, with 11 bases in between. In germline, CDR1 is SGHRS, CDR2 YFSETQ. The CDR3 extends over 13 amino acids. DNA of the CDR3: TGCGCCAGCAGCTTGGAGGTAGCGGTTGTCCTGACTTTC. It translates to CASSLEVAVVLTF.

This clone turned up a few times. The rearrangement uses TRBV2 and TRBJ1-5; TRBD1 is a possible D gene (6 bases). V gave up 6 bases and J gave up 5 bases, with 17 bases separating them. Germline CDR1 and CDR2: SNHLY and FYNNEI. The CDR3 totals 15 residues. The DNA of the CDR3 is TGTGCCAGCAGGACCTTACAGGGTTCAGATCAGCCCCAGCATTTT. Encoded protein: CASRTLQGSDQPQHF.

The chain uses TRBV5-1 and TRBJ1-4; D is ambiguous. This CDR3 has 13 amino acids. V lost 3 bases to trimming and J lost 7 bases, with 10 bases between them. The germline V gene encodes CDR1 SGHRS and CDR2 YFSETQ. CDR3 nucleotides: TGCGCCAGCAGCTCGATACCGATTGAAAAACTGTTTTTT. Translating it yields CASSSIPIEKLFF.

The sample holds a few counts of this clone. The chain links TRBV2 to TRBJ2-7; D tentatively reads TRBD1 or TRBD2 (5 bases each). There are 13 residues in the CDR3. V was trimmed by 7 bases and J by 3 bases, leaving 13 bases between them. CDR1 SNHLY and CDR2 FYNNEI come from the germline V gene. CDR3 bases: TGTGCCAGCATGCAGGGACGTAGCTACGAGCAGTACTTC. Protein: CASMQGRSYEQYF.

This chain connects TRBV27 to TRBJ1-2; 7 nucleotides match TRBD1. CDR1 and CDR2 from the germline V gene are MNHEY and SMNVEV (reference sequence). CDR3 length: 16 residues. The V segment lost 5 bases and the J segment 0 bases; nucleotides outside the gene matches: 9. CDR3 loop: CASSGPWQGANYGYTF. The DNA of the CDR3 is TGTGCCAGCAGTGGCCCTTGGCAGGGGGCTAACTATGGCTACACCTTC.

The chain carries TRBV14 and TRBJ2-1; D is ambiguous. CDR1 SGHDN and CDR2 FVKESK come from the germline V gene. Trimming took off 4 bases at V and 10 bases at J, with 8 bases between the two ends. CDR3 length: 11 residues. For the CDR3, the DNA is TGTGCCAGCAGCCCGGGCGGCGAGCAGTTCTTC. It yields the protein CASSPGGEQFF.

J is TRBJ2-6 and V is TRBV6-5, with a weak D call TRBD1 (5 bases). The germline V gene encodes CDR1 MNHEY and CDR2 SVGAGI. The ends were cut back, 6 bases at V and 15 bases at J, with 12 bases in the middle. This CDR3 has 11 amino acids. The chain's CDR3 is CASSQGSTLTF. DNA of the CDR3: TGTGCCAGCAGCCAGGGATCAACCCTGACTTTC.

The chain has TRBV28 and TRBJ1-2; a weak D match, TRBD1 (5 bases). Germline CDR1 is MDHEN and CDR2 is SYDVKM. There are 17 residues in the CDR3. V lost 5 bases to trimming and J lost 7 bases, with 26 bases between them. CDR3 in DNA: TGTGCCAGCAGTAATCTATGGGGACGGAGTCTATTCAGTGGCTACACCTTC. The encoded protein is CASSNLWGRSLFSGYTF.

The CDR3: CASSQLAGGRNTQYF. In DNA form, the CDR3 reads TGTGCCAGCAGTCAACTAGCGGGAGGCCGAAATACGCAGTATTTT. The J gene is TRBJ2-3, the V gene TRBV2; 12 bases line up with TRBD2. V gave up 5 bases and J gave up 7 bases; unmatched junction bases: 7. Germline V lookup: CDR1 SNHLY, CDR2 FYNNEI. The CDR3 has 15 amino acids.

The chain links TRBV27 to TRBJ2-5, with D perhaps TRBD2 (5 bases). Trimming shortened V by 2 bases and J by 0 bases, and 7 bases separated the two germline ends. The germline V gene has CDR1 MNHEY and CDR2 SMNVEV (reference sequence). This CDR3 has 14 residues. As DNA, the CDR3 is TGTGCCAGCAGTTTAAGGAGGAACCAAGAGACCCAGTACTTC. Residues: CASSLRRNQETQYF.

As for this clone: An end of the junction does not agree with germline; a read error may underlie this. V usage is TRBV7-7 and J usage is TRBJ2-1, with 7 bases that match TRBD2. Germline CDR1 SSHAT, CDR2 FNYEAQ (reference sequence). The CDR3 runs 16 residues. CDR3 loop: CASSLGRGSSYNEQFF. The CDR3 region has the DNA TGTGCTAGCAGCTTAGGGAGGGGTAGTTCATACAATGAGCAGTTCTTC.